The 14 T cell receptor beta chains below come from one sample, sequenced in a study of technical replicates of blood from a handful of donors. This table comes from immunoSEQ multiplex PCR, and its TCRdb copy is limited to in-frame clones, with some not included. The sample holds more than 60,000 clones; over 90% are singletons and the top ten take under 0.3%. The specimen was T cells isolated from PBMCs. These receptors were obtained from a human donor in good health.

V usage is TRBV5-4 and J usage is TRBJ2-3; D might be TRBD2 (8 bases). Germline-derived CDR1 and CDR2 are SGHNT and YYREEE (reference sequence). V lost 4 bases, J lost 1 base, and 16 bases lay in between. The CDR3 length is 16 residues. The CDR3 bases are TGTGCCAGCAGCCCTCGGGAGGGGGCCGGCACAGATACGCAGTATTTT. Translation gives CASSPREGAGTDTQYF.

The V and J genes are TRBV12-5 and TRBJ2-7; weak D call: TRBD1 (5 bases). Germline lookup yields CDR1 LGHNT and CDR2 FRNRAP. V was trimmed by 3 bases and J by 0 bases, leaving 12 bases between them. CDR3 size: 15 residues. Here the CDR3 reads CASGLGHLTSYEQYF. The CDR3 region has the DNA TGTGCTAGTGGTTTAGGACACTTAACCTCCTACGAGCAGTACTTC.

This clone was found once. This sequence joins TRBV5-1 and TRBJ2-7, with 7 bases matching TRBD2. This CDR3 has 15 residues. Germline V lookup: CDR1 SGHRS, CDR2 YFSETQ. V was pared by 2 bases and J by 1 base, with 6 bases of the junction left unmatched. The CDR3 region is CASSFNGGGSYEQYF. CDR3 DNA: TGCGCCAGCAGCTTTAACGGCGGGGGTTCCTACGAGCAGTACTTC.

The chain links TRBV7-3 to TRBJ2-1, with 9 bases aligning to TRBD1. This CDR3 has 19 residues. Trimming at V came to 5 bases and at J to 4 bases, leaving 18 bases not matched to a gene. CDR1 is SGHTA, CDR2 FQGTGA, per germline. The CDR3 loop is CASSRFVAVPGQGYNEQFF. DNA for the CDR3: TGTGCCAGCAGCCGTTTCGTTGCCGTACCGGGACAGGGATACAATGAGCAGTTCTTC.

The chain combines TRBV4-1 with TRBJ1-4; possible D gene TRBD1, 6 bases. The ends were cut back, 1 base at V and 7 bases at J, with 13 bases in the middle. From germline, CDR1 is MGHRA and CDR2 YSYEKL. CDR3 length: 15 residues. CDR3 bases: TGCGCCAGCAGCCAAGTAATAGGGGGAGCTGAAAAACTGTTTTTT. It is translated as CASSQVIGGAEKLFF.

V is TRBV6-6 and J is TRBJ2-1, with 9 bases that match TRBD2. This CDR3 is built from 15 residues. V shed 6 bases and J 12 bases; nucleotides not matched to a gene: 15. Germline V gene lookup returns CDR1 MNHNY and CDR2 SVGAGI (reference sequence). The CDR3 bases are TGTGCCAGCAGCTCGGGTAGCGGGGGCTATGTTGGGCAGTTCTTC. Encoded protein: CASSSGSGGYVGQFF.

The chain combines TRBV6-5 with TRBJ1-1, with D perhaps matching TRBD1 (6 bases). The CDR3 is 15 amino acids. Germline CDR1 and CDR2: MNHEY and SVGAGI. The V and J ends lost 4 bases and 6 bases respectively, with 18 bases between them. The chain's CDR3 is CASSSHNQQGSEAFF. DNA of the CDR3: TGTGCCAGCAGTTCCCACAACCAACAGGGTTCTGAAGCTTTCTTT.

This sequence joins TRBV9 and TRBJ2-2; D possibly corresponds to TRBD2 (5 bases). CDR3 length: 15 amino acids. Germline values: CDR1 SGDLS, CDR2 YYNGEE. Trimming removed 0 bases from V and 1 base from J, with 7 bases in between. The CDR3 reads CASSVDSENTGELFF. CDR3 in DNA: TGTGCCAGCAGCGTAGATAGCGAGAACACCGGGGAGCTGTTTTTT.

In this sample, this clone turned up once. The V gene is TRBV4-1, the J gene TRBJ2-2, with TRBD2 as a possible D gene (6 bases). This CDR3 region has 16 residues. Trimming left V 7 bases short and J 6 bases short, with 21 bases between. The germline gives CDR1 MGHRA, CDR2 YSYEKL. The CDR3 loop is CASNPMGGSLSGELFF. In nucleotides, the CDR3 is TGCGCCAGCAACCCGATGGGGGGATCCCTGTCCGGGGAGCTGTTTTTT.

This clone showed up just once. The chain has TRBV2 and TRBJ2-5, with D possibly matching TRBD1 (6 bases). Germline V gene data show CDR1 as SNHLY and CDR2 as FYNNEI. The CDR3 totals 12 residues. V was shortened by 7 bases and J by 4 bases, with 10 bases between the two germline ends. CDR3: CASITGRETQYF. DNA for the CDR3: TGTGCCAGCATAACAGGGCGAGAGACCCAGTACTTC.

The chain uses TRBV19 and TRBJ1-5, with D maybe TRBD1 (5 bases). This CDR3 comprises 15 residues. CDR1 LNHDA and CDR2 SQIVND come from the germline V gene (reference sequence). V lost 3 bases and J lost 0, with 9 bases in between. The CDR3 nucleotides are TGTGCCAGTAGTATTTCAGGGCGTAGCAATCAGCCCCAGCATTTT. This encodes CASSISGRSNQPQHF. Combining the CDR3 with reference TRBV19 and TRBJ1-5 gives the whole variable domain DGGITQSPKYLFRKEGQNVTLSCEQNLNHDAMYWYRQDPGQGLRLIYYSQIVNDFQKGDIAEGYSVSREKKESFPLTVTSAQKNPTAFYLCASSISGRSNQPQHFGDGTRLSIL.

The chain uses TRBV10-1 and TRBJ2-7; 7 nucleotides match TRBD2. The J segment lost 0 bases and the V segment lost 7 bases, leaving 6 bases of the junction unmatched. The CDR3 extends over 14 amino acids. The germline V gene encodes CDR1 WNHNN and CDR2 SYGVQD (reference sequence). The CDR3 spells CASTGGGSSYEQYF. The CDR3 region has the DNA TGCGCCAGCACCGGCGGCGGGAGCTCCTACGAGCAGTACTTC.

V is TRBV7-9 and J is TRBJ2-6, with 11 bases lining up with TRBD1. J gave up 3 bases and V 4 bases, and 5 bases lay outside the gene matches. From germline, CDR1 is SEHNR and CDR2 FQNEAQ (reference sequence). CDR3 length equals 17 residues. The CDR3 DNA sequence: TGTGCCAGCAGCTCGGGACAGGGGGTGAGTGGGGCCAACGTCCTGACTTTC. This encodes CASSSGQGVSGANVLTF.

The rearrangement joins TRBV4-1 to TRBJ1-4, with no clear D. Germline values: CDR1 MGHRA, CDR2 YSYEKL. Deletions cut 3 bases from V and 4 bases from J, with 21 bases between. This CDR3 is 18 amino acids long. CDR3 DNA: TGCGCCAGCAGCCACCCCCCGGGGTCCCTTTCCAATAATGAAAAACTGTTTTTT. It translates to CASSHPPGSLSNNEKLFF.